These T cell receptor beta chains were read from a single sample in a study of CD8 T cells in ankylosing spondylitis. Via MiXCR, TCRdb re-called the 5' RACE reads, giving one row per CDR3 protein. The sample contains around 440,000 distinct CDR3 sequences, 17% of which appear only once. Material: blood, either unsorted or a sorted T cell fraction (not recorded which). These receptors originate from a male donor with ankylosing spondylitis. CDR3s include the opening cysteine and the closing phenylalanine or tryptophan. A D gene is named only where the DNA matches it firmly. Clone size is given for some rows only: seen once, a few or many times, or a class if the clone is expanded.

v_gene,abundance,d_gene,j_gene,CDR3aa,CDR3nt
TRBV4-1,many,TRBD1,TRBJ2-2,CASSQGRTGNTGELFF,TGCGCCAGCAGCCAAGGTCGGACAGGGAACACCGGGGAGCTGTTTTTT
TRBV11-1,few,TRBD1,TRBJ2-5,CASRKTGGSSPSQETQYF,TGTGCCAGCAGAAAAACAGGGGGTAGTTCCCCATCTCAAGAGACCCAGTACTTC
TRBV7-2,few,TRBD1,TRBJ2-1,CASTWTGGNYEQFF,TGTGCCAGCACCTGGACAGGGGGTAACTATGAGCAGTTCTTC
TRBV12-3/TRBV12-4,many,NA,TRBJ1-1,CASTPLGPNTEAFF,TGTGCCAGCACTCCCCTAGGACCGAACACTGAAGCTTTCTTT
TRBV7-3,many,NA,TRBJ2-1,CASSSEGPVGSEQFF,TGTGCCAGCAGCTCTGAGGGACCAGTCGGTTCTGAGCAGTTCTTC
TRBV15,few,NA,TRBJ1-6,CATSTTGPPFALHF,TGTGCCACCAGCACTACCGGGCCCCCTTTTGCCCTCCACTTT
TRBV5-1,few,NA,TRBJ1-3,CASSWGNTIYF,TGCGCCAGCAGCTGGGGAAACACCATATATTTT
TRBV6-1,few,NA,TRBJ2-3,CASSEEWVIGTPRPDTQYF,TGTGCCAGCAGTGAAGAGTGGGTTATTGGGACACCGAGGCCAGATACGCAGTATTTT
TRBV6-1,few,NA,TRBJ1-2,CASSEKGGLDGYTF,TGTGCCAGCAGCGAAAAGGGGGGGCTGGATGGCTACACCTTC
TRBV7-2,NA,TRBD1,TRBJ1-6,CASSSTGWNSPLHF,TGTGCCAGCAGCTCGACAGGGTGGAATTCACCCCTCCACTTT
TRBV4-1,few,TRBD2,TRBJ2-7,CASSQPYSGGLTYEQYF,TGCGCCAGCAGCCAACCTTATAGCGGGGGCCTAACCTACGAGCAGTACTTC
TRBV2,many,TRBD1,TRBJ1-1,CASRYSLTGKGTEAFF,TGTGCCAGCAGATATTCGTTGACAGGGAAAGGGACTGAAGCTTTCTTT
TRBV7-2,few,NA,TRBJ1-1,CASSLALIAGRHTEAFF,TGTGCCAGCAGCTTAGCGTTAATTGCAGGGCGACACACTGAAGCTTTCTTT
TRBV12-3/TRBV12-4,many,NA,TRBJ2-7,CASSFPTTYEQYF,TGTGCCAGCAGTTTCCCGACCACCTACGAGCAGTACTTC
TRBV3-1,NA,TRBD2,TRBJ2-7,CTSSPRGLAGGRGYEQYF,TGTACCAGCAGCCCACGGGGACTAGCGGGCGGAAGGGGGTACGAGCAGTACTTC
TRBV28,NA,NA,TRBJ1-2,CASSRSIGRDYGYTF,TGTGCCAGCAGTCGCAGTATCGGCAGGGACTATGGCTACACCTTC
TRBV14,NA,NA,TRBJ1-3,CASSQGLGYSGNTIYF,TGTGCCAGCAGCCAAGGGCTGGGGTACTCTGGAAACACCATATATTTT
TRBV29-1,many,TRBD2,TRBJ2-7,CSVAELAGSQEQYF,TGCAGCGTTGCGGAACTAGCGGGGTCCCAGGAGCAGTACTTC
TRBV6-1,NA,TRBD1,TRBJ2-2,CASSGGQGGGGELFF,TGTGCCAGCAGTGGCGGACAGGGTGGTGGCGGGGAGCTGTTTTTT
TRBV5-6,NA,NA,TRBJ1-2,CASRGRYGYTF,TGTGCCAGCCGCGGGAGATATGGCTACACCTTC
TRBV5-1,NA,TRBD1,TRBJ1-1,CASSLWQTNRGTEAFF,TGCGCCAGCAGCTTGTGGCAGACGAACAGGGGCACTGAAGCTTTCTTT
TRBV3-1,NA,TRBD1,TRBJ2-7,CASSREGSGGHEQYF,TGTGCCAGCAGCCGCGAGGGTTCAGGGGGCCACGAGCAGTACTTC
TRBV28,few,TRBD2,TRBJ2-1,CASSRLGGPPKYNEQFF,TGTGCCAGCAGTCGTCTGGGAGGGCCGCCAAAGTACAATGAGCAGTTCTTC
TRBV12-3/TRBV12-4,NA,NA,TRBJ1-5,CASSKTGRQPQHF,TGTGCCAGCAGTAAAACAGGGAGACAGCCCCAGCATTTT
TRBV18,few,TRBD1,TRBJ2-7,CASSPPDRAFHEQYF,TGTGCCAGCTCACCACCCGACAGGGCTTTCCACGAGCAGTACTTC
TRBV12-3/TRBV12-4,many,TRBD2,TRBJ2-1,CASSLPLGVAGDDEQFF,TGTGCCAGCAGTTTACCGCTTGGGGTAGCGGGAGATGATGAGCAGTTCTTC
TRBV28,few,NA,TRBJ2-7,CASSRGTVTYEQYF,TGTGCCAGCAGCCGCGGGACAGTGACATACGAGCAGTACTTC
TRBV11-2,NA,NA,TRBJ2-3,CASSLDLAGTDTQYF,TGTGCCAGCAGCTTAGATTTGGCGGGCACAGATACGCAGTATTTT
TRBV12-3/TRBV12-4,NA,NA,TRBJ1-1,CASSLLRPDEAFF,TGTGCCAGCAGCCTTCTCAGGCCCGATGAAGCTTTCTTT
TRBV5-1,few,TRBD1,TRBJ1-1,CASSFNRGPMEAFF,TGCGCCAGCAGCTTTAACAGGGGTCCTATGGAAGCTTTCTTT
TRBV7-8,few,TRBD1,TRBJ1-4,CASSLQGARATNEKLFF,TGTGCCAGCAGCCTACAGGGGGCGCGGGCAACTAATGAAAAACTGTTTTTT
TRBV7-2,few,TRBD2,TRBJ2-1,CASSLVALAGGYNEQFF,TGTGCCAGCAGCTTAGTAGCTCTAGCGGGAGGTTACAATGAGCAGTTCTTC
TRBV9,NA,NA,TRBJ2-3,CASSVGRADTQYF,TGTGCCAGCAGCGTAGGGAGGGCAGATACGCAGTATTTT
TRBV5-4,NA,NA,TRBJ2-3,CASTPTGSTDTQYF,TGTGCCAGCACTCCGACAGGTTCCACAGATACGCAGTATTTT
TRBV21-1,few,NA,TRBJ2-1,CASSKDPRGGGGNEQFF,TGTGCCAGCAGCAAAGATCCCAGGGGAGGTGGTGGCAATGAGCAGTTCTTC
TRBV12-3/TRBV12-4,NA,NA,TRBJ1-1,CASSFPAMNTEAFF,TGTGCCAGCAGTTTCCCGGCCATGAACACTGAAGCTTTCTTT
TRBV20-1,NA,TRBD2,TRBJ2-7,CSAQRGSGPYEQYF,TGCAGTGCTCAAAGGGGTAGCGGGCCCTACGAGCAGTACTTC
TRBV12-3/TRBV12-4,few,TRBD2,TRBJ2-2,CASSFGYSGRGELFF,TGTGCCAGCAGTTTCGGGTATAGCGGGAGAGGGGAGCTGTTTTTT
TRBV7-8,many,NA,TRBJ2-5,CASSFGSAPSTETQYF,TGTGCCAGCAGCTTTGGGTCAGCTCCCAGTACTGAGACCCAGTACTTC
TRBV10-3,few,NA,TRBJ1-1,CAISDSGENTEAFF,TGTGCCATCAGTGACTCCGGGGAAAACACTGAAGCTTTCTTT
TRBV6-5,NA,NA,TRBJ2-7,CASSYSLLAYEQYF,TGTGCCAGCAGTTACTCGCTCCTAGCCTACGAGCAGTACTTC
TRBV5-1,many,TRBD1,TRBJ2-1,CASKPAGGETYNEQFF,TGCGCCAGCAAACCGGCAGGGGGCGAGACTTACAATGAGCAGTTCTTC
TRBV3-1,few,TRBD2,TRBJ2-3,CASSQEWYAPGGAADTQYF,TGTGCCAGCAGCCAAGAGTGGTATGCCCCGGGGGGTGCCGCAGATACGCAGTATTTT
TRBV11-2,few,TRBD1,TRBJ2-4,CASSLDPTGLSKNIQYF,TGTGCCAGCAGCTTAGACCCGACAGGGCTGTCCAAAAACATTCAGTACTTC
TRBV4-2,few,TRBD1,TRBJ1-2,CASSPGKTGSAYGYTF,TGTGCCAGCAGCCCCGGAAAGACAGGGTCGGCCTATGGCTACACCTTC
TRBV20-1,NA,NA,TRBJ1-4,CSAGSLERSEKLFF,TGCAGTGCTGGAAGCCTCGAGAGGAGTGAAAAACTGTTTTTT
TRBV28,few,NA,TRBJ2-3,CASSFGGSGTDTQYF,TGTGCCAGCAGTTTTGGAGGTTCTGGCACAGATACGCAGTATTTT
TRBV28,NA,TRBD2,TRBJ2-7,CASSPTSLGPREQYF,TGTGCCAGCAGTCCGACTAGCTTGGGGCCGCGCGAGCAGTACTTC
TRBV10-3,NA,NA,TRBJ1-2,CAISEVGYDGYTF,TGTGCCATCAGTGAAGTGGGGTATGATGGCTACACCTTC
TRBV28,NA,TRBD2,TRBJ2-1,CASTGTSESSYNEQFF,TGTGCCAGTACCGGGACTAGCGAGAGCTCCTACAATGAGCAGTTCTTC
TRBV2,many,NA,TRBJ1-1,CASSDGRGRGTEAFF,TGTGCCAGCAGTGATGGGAGGGGCAGGGGCACTGAAGCTTTCTTT
TRBV2,few,NA,TRBJ2-3,CASSTQGGPTDTQYF,TGTGCCAGCAGCACCCAGGGGGGCCCCACAGATACGCAGTATTTT
TRBV7-9,few,NA,TRBJ1-1,CASSPPVMGTEAFF,TGTGCCAGCAGCCCCCCGGTGATGGGCACTGAAGCTTTCTTT
TRBV7-2,few,NA,TRBJ2-7,CASSKIPGRAYEQYF,TGTGCCAGCAGTAAAATTCCGGGACGGGCCTACGAGCAGTACTTC
TRBV18,few,NA,TRBJ1-4,CASSPITNEKLFF,TGTGCCAGCTCACCTATTACTAATGAAAAACTGTTTTTT
TRBV7-9,NA,NA,TRBJ1-3,CASPTGSNIGNTIYF,TGTGCCAGCCCGACCGGGAGTAATATTGGAAACACCATATATTTT
TRBV4-3,NA,NA,TRBJ2-2,CASSQDSGLPFTF,TGCGCCAGCAGCCAAGATTCCGGGCTCCCATTCACTTTT
TRBV20-1,few,NA,TRBJ1-5,CSARSGLQPQHF,TGCAGTGCTAGATCCGGGTTGCAGCCCCAGCATTTT
TRBV7-8,NA,TRBD1,TRBJ2-5,CASRTDRGNQETQYF,TGTGCCAGCAGAACGGACAGGGGTAACCAAGAGACCCAGTACTTC
TRBV7-9,NA,NA,TRBJ1-1,CASSLWPVNTEAFF,TGTGCCAGCAGCTTATGGCCGGTGAACACTGAAGCTTTCTTT